Listed here are 14 T cell receptor beta chains from one sample, sequenced in a study of blood T cell repertoires in COVID-19. The data were produced by immunoSEQ multiplex PCR, yet TCRdb's version contains in-frame clones alone and is incomplete. Altogether 310,000 or so clones are present, 80% to 95% being singletons, with the ten largest covering around 2.2%. The sequencing input was peripheral blood. These receptors all stem from a woman aged 25 to 45 with COVID-19, enrolled during active disease.

The chain carries TRBV5-5 and TRBJ2-1; 9 bases agree with TRBD2. This CDR3 spans 14 amino acids. Germline CDR1 and CDR2: SGHKS and YYEKEE (reference sequence). V gave up 3 bases and J gave up 7 bases; unmatched junction bases: 5. CDR3 loop: CASSSLAGDNEQFF. The CDR3 nucleotides are TGTGCCAGCAGCTCCTTAGCGGGGGATAATGAGCAGTTCTTC.

The chain links TRBV5-1 to TRBJ1-1, with D tentatively TRBD1 (6 bases). This CDR3 is built from 16 residues. Trimming took off 4 bases at V and 0 bases at J, with 16 bases between the two ends. Germline assignment: CDR1 SGHRS and CDR2 YFSETQ. CDR3 DNA sequence: TGCGCCAGCAGCCCCATCGGGGACAAAATGAACACTGAAGCTTTCTTT. The encoded protein is CASSPIGDKMNTEAFF.

This clone was observed once. The rearrangement links TRBV7-8 to TRBJ2-1, with 10 bases aligning to TRBD2. The CDR3 is made up of 15 amino acids. Germline-derived CDR1 and CDR2 are SGHVS and FQNEAQ. Trimming cost V 5 bases and J 4 bases; bases outside gene matches: 5. CDR3 loop: CASSQGLAAYNEQFF. CDR3 nucleotide sequence: TGTGCCAGCAGCCAAGGACTAGCGGCATACAATGAGCAGTTCTTC. The variable domain in full, with the rest retrieved from reference TRBV7-8 and TRBJ2-1, is GAGVSQSPRYKVAKRGQDVALRCDPISGHVSLFWYQQALGQGPEFLTYFQNEAQLDKSGLPSDRFFAERPEGSVSTLKIQRTQQEDSAVYLCASSQGLAAYNEQFFGPGTRLTVL.

The V and J genes are TRBV24-1 and TRBJ2-1; 13 nucleotides match TRBD2. V was clipped by 9 bases and J by 0 bases; unmatched bases: 10. Germline assignment: CDR1 KGHDR and CDR2 SFDVKD. The CDR3 has 18 residues. CDR3 DNA sequence: TGTGCCACCTCGGGACTAGCGGGACGCGCGGTCTCCTACAATGAGCAGTTCTTC. Translating it yields CATSGLAGRAVSYNEQFF.

The chain is built from TRBV29-1 and TRBJ2-1; 9 positions match TRBD2. CDR1 is SQVTM, CDR2 ANQGSEA, per germline. J was trimmed by 2 bases and V by 6 bases; bases with no gene match: 5. This CDR3 comprises 14 residues. DNA of the CDR3: TGCAGCGTGGTAGCGGGAGTAACCTACAATGAGCAGTTCTTC. It is translated as CSVVAGVTYNEQFF.

This clone was seen only a few times. The chain joins TRBV14 to TRBJ1-1; D perhaps matches TRBD1 (6 bases). V was clipped by 1 base and J by 6 bases, with 15 bases between them. The germline V gene has CDR1 SGHDN and CDR2 FVKESK. The CDR3 runs 15 residues. For the CDR3, the DNA is TGTGCCAGCAGCCAAGGGTTTACAGGGTGGTCTGAAGCTTTCTTT. It translates to CASSQGFTGWSEAFF.

This clone has just one count. The chain recombines TRBV15 with TRBJ2-7, with D possibly being TRBD1 (6 bases). V was trimmed by 3 bases and J by 7 bases, leaving 37 bases between them. The CDR3 has 21 residues. In germline, CDR1 is LNHNV, CDR2 YYDKDF (reference sequence). The CDR3 here is CATSSGTPDNTRYRRWLEQYF. CDR3 in DNA: TGTGCCACCAGCAGCGGGACACCAGATAACACCCGATACAGGCGGTGGTTAGAGCAGTACTTC.

This clone was seen a handful of times. The chain employs TRBV30 and TRBJ1-3; D perhaps matches TRBD1 (5 bases). CDR1 is GTSNPN and CDR2 is SVGIG in the germline V gene (reference sequence). The CDR3 runs to 12 residues. V was clipped by 3 bases and J by 2 bases, with 5 bases between them. CDR3 in amino acids: CAWRTAGNTIYF. In DNA form, the CDR3 reads TGTGCCTGGAGGACAGCTGGAAACACCATATATTTT.

The CDR3 DNA is TGTGCCAGCAGCTGGAGGGGTAAGGGGCAGCCCCAGCATTTT. Its protein is CASSWRGKGQPQHF. This chain joins TRBV7-8 and TRBJ1-5; tentatively, D is TRBD1 (5 bases). Germline CDR1 reads SGHVS; CDR2 reads FQNEAQ. This CDR3 spans 14 amino acids. V dropped 4 bases and J dropped 7 bases, with 14 bases sitting between them.

The chain combines TRBV29-1 with TRBJ2-3, with TRBD1 matching 8 bases. Germline trimming cut 1 base from V and 6 bases from J; bases unmatched to any gene: 9. The CDR3 loop spans 15 amino acids. Germline-derived CDR1 and CDR2 are SQVTM and ANQGSEA. The CDR3 coding sequence is TGCAGCGTTGAAGGCTACGGACAGGGTCTGGATACGCAGTATTTT. Amino acid sequence: CSVEGYGQGLDTQYF.

V is TRBV7-3 and J is TRBJ1-2; tentative D call: TRBD1 (6 bases). The CDR3 runs 15 residues. Per germline, CDR1 SGHTA and CDR2 FQGTGA. The V and J ends lost 5 bases and 8 bases respectively, with 21 bases between them. The CDR3 coding sequence is TGTGCCAGCAGCCCCAACCCCGGGACACCGGCGGGCTACACCTTC. Translated, it gives CASSPNPGTPAGYTF.

This chain links TRBV30 with TRBJ2-1; TRBD2 might be the D (6 bases). The CDR3 contains 12 residues. Trimming took off 4 bases at V and 8 bases at J, with 12 bases between the two ends. Germline-derived CDR1 and CDR2 are GTSNPN and SVGIG (reference sequence). The CDR3 reads CAWNRESYEQFF. The CDR3 nucleotides read TGTGCCTGGAATCGGGAGAGCTATGAGCAGTTCTTC.

This clone has a handful of counts. The V call is TRBV11-1, the J call TRBJ2-5; 9 bases match TRBD1. The J segment lost 5 bases and the V segment lost 1 base, leaving 8 bases of the junction unmatched. This CDR3 contains 16 residues. CDR1 and CDR2 (germline): SGHAT, FQDESV (reference sequence). For the CDR3, the DNA is TGTGCCAGCAGCTTAGGGCCGGGACAGGGTGATGAGACCCAGTACTTC. This translates into CASSLGPGQGDETQYF.

The chain couples TRBV28 to TRBJ2-7; D may be TRBD1 (6 bases). The CDR3 is 17 residues long. Trimming removed 5 bases at V and 7 bases at J, with 27 bases between. Germline CDR1 is MDHEN and CDR2 is SYDVKM. In DNA, the CDR3 is TGTGCCAGCAGTACCCTGCGCTCCGGGACATCGGGCCGGGAGCAGTACTTC. Translating gives CASSTLRSGTSGREQYF.